These 22 T cell receptor beta chains were all obtained from the same sample, sequenced in a study of T cells in Graves' hyperthyroidism and ophthalmopathy (dated by TCRdb to the late 2010s). The library was made by multiplex PCR. The run used an Illumina HiSeq 2000. TCR beta CDR3 regions were amplified from RNA transcripts. The TCR CDR3 was subjected to a first round of RT-PCR using the HTBI primer set and the Qiagen OneStep RT-PCR kit. Clones were called with MiXCR by TCRdb after fastp trimmed the public reads at Q25, and only in-frame beta chains were retained. All rows with the same CDR3 protein become a single entry with the most common DNA and genes. This sample lists roughly 740,000 distinct CDR3 sequences; about 15% were detected once. Around 7.7% of the sample comes from the top ten. The sequencing sample was made of blood. These receptors originate from a man in his late teens or twenties with Graves' hyperthyroidism.

At least ten counts were recorded for this clonotype. This sequence joins TRBV28 and TRBJ2-7; no reliable D call. V was trimmed by 6 bases and J by 4 bases, leaving 10 bases between them. The CDR3 runs to 12 residues. From germline, CDR1 is MDHEN and CDR2 SYDVKM. The CDR3 DNA is TGTGCCAGCAGCACGGCATCGTACGAGCAGTACTTC. Amino acid sequence: CASSTASYEQYF.

This clonotype was observed at least ten times. The chain uses TRBV7-2 and TRBJ1-2; D remains unclear. The CDR3 is made up of 13 amino acids. CDR1 and CDR2 from the germline V gene are SGHTA and FQGNSA. Trimming removed 0 bases at V and 7 bases at J, with 9 bases between. CDR3 region: CASSLAAGSGYTF. CDR3 nucleotide sequence: TGTGCCAGCAGCTTAGCGGCCGGTTCTGGCTACACCTTC.

This clonotype was found many times. The chain is built from TRBV2 and TRBJ2-2; 9 bases align to TRBD1. Germline V gene lookup returns CDR1 SNHLY and CDR2 FYNNEI. V dropped 5 bases and J dropped 6; count of bases not matched to a gene: 7. The CDR3 is 15 amino acids. CDR3 region: CASSPGTGKAGELFF. CDR3 coding DNA: TGTGCCAGCAGTCCCGGGACAGGGAAGGCCGGGGAGCTGTTTTTT.

This clonotype was counted many times. The CDR3 DNA is TGTGCCAGCAGAACCGGGACAGGGGGCTTTCTGCGGGAGCAGTACTTC. Translation gives CASRTGTGGFLREQYF. This chain connects TRBV28 to TRBJ2-7, with 12 bases that match TRBD1. Losses at the gene ends were 6 bases for V and 7 bases for J; bases not matched to a gene: 13. Germline values: CDR1 MDHEN, CDR2 SYDVKM. The CDR3 is made up of 16 amino acids.

This clonotype was recorded a few times. The genes are TRBV9 and TRBJ2-7, with a possible D match to TRBD2 (5 bases). Germline loops: CDR1 SGDLS, CDR2 YYNGEE. The CDR3 is 15 residues long. V was pared by 0 bases and J by 3 bases, with 13 bases between. The CDR3 loop reads CASSVGLSADYEQYF. CDR3 in DNA: TGTGCCAGCAGCGTAGGACTATCCGCTGACTACGAGCAGTACTTC.

This clonotype was seen many times. The chain combines TRBV28 with TRBJ2-1; 8 bases are a match to TRBD2. This CDR3 spans 13 amino acids. Germline CDR1 reads MDHEN; CDR2 reads SYDVKM. V gave up 10 bases and J gave up 8 bases; unmatched junction bases: 10. The CDR3 sequence: CATHRREVDEQFF. In DNA form, the CDR3 reads TGTGCCACTCACCGGCGGGAGGTAGATGAGCAGTTCTTC.

Many counts were recorded for this clonotype. The chain couples TRBV13 to TRBJ2-5; 8 positions agree with TRBD1. Trimming cost V 5 bases and J 2 bases; bases outside gene matches: 7. The CDR3 has 15 residues. Per the germline V gene, CDR1 is PRHDT and CDR2 is FYEKMQ (reference sequence). CDR3 residues: CASSGETGVQETQYF. The CDR3, as DNA: TGTGCCAGCAGCGGGGAGACAGGGGTTCAAGAGACCCAGTACTTC.

This clonotype was counted ten times or more. The V gene is TRBV28, the J gene TRBJ1-2, with D uncertain. The CDR3 length is 15 residues. Trimming removed 6 bases at V and 4 bases at J, with 18 bases between. The germline V gene encodes CDR1 MDHEN and CDR2 SYDVKM. The CDR3 spells CASSAIPGTSYGYTF. In DNA, the CDR3 is TGTGCCAGCAGCGCGATTCCGGGAACCTCCTATGGCTACACCTTC.

This clonotype was picked up many times. The chain employs TRBV30 and TRBJ1-1; 10 bases agree with TRBD1. Trimming at V came to 0 bases and at J to 0 bases, leaving 1 base not matched to a gene. Germline CDR1 reads GTSNPN; CDR2 reads SVGIG (reference sequence). The CDR3 covers 15 residues. DNA of the CDR3: TGTGCCTGGAGTGTGGGGACAGGGGTGAACACTGAAGCTTTCTTT. Its protein is CAWSVGTGVNTEAFF.

This clonotype has a handful of counts. The chain carries TRBV5-4 and TRBJ2-3, with a weak D call TRBD1 (5 bases). From germline, CDR1 is SGHNT and CDR2 YYREEE (reference sequence). The CDR3 sequence is 15 residues long. V shed 7 bases and J shed 6 bases, with 21 bases lying between them. This CDR3 is CASGPRAGPDDTQYF. CDR3 sequence (DNA): TGTGCCAGCGGGCCGAGAGCAGGGCCGGATGATACGCAGTATTTT.

The chain combines TRBV15 with TRBJ2-1, with TRBD2 matching over 8 bases. This CDR3 spans 14 amino acids. Germline CDR1 and CDR2: LNHNV and YYDKDF (reference sequence). The V gene end was trimmed by 6 bases and the J gene end by 7 bases; junction bases not matched to a gene: 8. The CDR3 sequence is CATRRPGGGNEQFF. CDR3 in DNA: TGTGCCACCAGGCGTCCGGGAGGGGGGAATGAGCAGTTCTTC.

This clonotype was seen only a few times. This chain links TRBV2 with TRBJ2-4; D is ambiguous. The germline V and J ends were trimmed by 8 bases and 2 bases, with 7 bases remaining between them. This CDR3 comprises 12 residues. In germline, CDR1 is SNHLY, CDR2 FYNNEI. CDR3 in DNA: TGTGCCAGCCTGCTAACCAAAAACATTCAGTACTTC. It is translated as CASLLTKNIQYF.

This clonotype was seen repeatedly, ten times or more. The CDR3 sequence: CASSWSGRNTGELFF. CDR3 DNA sequence: TGTGCCAGCAGTTGGAGTGGGAGAAACACCGGGGAGCTGTTTTTT. The chain uses TRBV6-5 and TRBJ2-2, with a tentative D call TRBD2 (5 bases). V lost 4 bases and J 2 bases, leaving 11 bases between the germline ends. Germline V gene data show CDR1 as MNHEY and CDR2 as SVGAGI. This CDR3 is 15 amino acids long.

This clonotype was seen many times. The chain links TRBV28 to TRBJ2-1, with TRBD2 matching over 8 bases. Germline-derived CDR1 and CDR2 are MDHEN and SYDVKM. The trim removed 5 bases at V and 13 bases at J, leaving 13 bases unmatched. The CDR3 length is 14 residues. As DNA, the CDR3 is TGTGCCAGCAGTAGCTCCGGGGGGGGGGAGCCCCAGTTCTTC. It codes for CASSSSGGGEPQFF.

A note on this clonotype: No conserved phenylalanine or tryptophan ends this CDR3, so it is likely a read error. The chain is built from TRBV20-1 and TRBJ2-2; a weak D match, TRBD1 (6 bases). CDR3 length: 13 amino acids. CDR1 DFQATT and CDR2 SNEGSKA come from the germline V gene (reference sequence). Trimming stripped 8 bases from V and 1 base from J, with 11 bases between. The CDR3 DNA sequence: TGCAGTTACGACAGGCTGAACACCGGGGAGCTGTTTTCT. Protein product: CSYDRLNTGELFS.

There are a few counts of this clonotype. The chain joins TRBV3-1 to TRBJ2-7; D gene ambiguous. Germline assignment: CDR1 LGHDT and CDR2 YNNKEL (reference sequence). V lost 3 bases and J lost 5, with 17 bases in between. The CDR3 sequence is 15 residues long. The CDR3 region has the DNA TGTGCCAGCAGCCACCGGGCCCTAAACCTTGACGAGCAGTACTTC. It yields the protein CASSHRALNLDEQYF.

The V and J genes are TRBV6-6 and TRBJ1-2, with D uncertain. This CDR3 is built from 14 residues. CDR1 is MNHNY and CDR2 is SVGAGI in the germline V gene (reference sequence). Trimming left V 2 bases short and J 4 bases short, with 11 bases between. The CDR3 region has the DNA TGTGCCAGCAGTTACGACTTCTCTGGCTATGGCTACACCTTC. It is translated as CASSYDFSGYGYTF.

This clonotype was seen at least ten times. The chain recombines TRBV10-3 with TRBJ2-1; D call uncertain. The CDR3 has 11 residues. The germline V and J ends were trimmed by 2 bases and 8 bases, with 4 bases remaining between them. Germline CDR1 reads ENHRY; CDR2 reads SYGVKD. CDR3 residues: CAISERYEQFF. Here the CDR3 DNA reads TGTGCCATCAGTGAGCGCTATGAGCAGTTCTTC.

This chain uses TRBV4-1 with TRBJ1-1; no reliable D call. CDR3 length equals 14 residues. V was trimmed by 0 bases and J by 0 bases, leaving 5 bases between them. Germline V gene sequence: CDR1 MGHRA, CDR2 YSYEKL. CDR3 DNA sequence: TGCGCCAGCAGCCAAGATGCGATGAACACTGAAGCTTTCTTT. Its translation is CASSQDAMNTEAFF.

This clonotype came up many times. The chain combines TRBV28 with TRBJ1-2; the D is unclear. Germline V CDR1 and CDR2: MDHEN, SYDVKM. This CDR3 contains 15 residues. Trimming stripped 0 bases from V and 5 bases from J, with 13 bases between. The CDR3 spells CASSLWMGGRYGYTF. The CDR3 DNA follows: TGTGCCAGCAGTTTATGGATGGGCGGAAGGTATGGCTACACCTTC.

The count of this clonotype is one. This chain joins TRBV6-2 or TRBV6-3 and TRBJ2-7; 9 nucleotides match TRBD2. J lost 5 bases, V lost 6 bases, and 5 bases had no gene match. The CDR3 sequence is 13 residues long. Looked up from germline, CDR1 is MNHEY and CDR2 is SVGEGT. This chain's CDR3 is CASSRGLANEQYF. In nucleotides, the CDR3 is TGTGCCAGCAGCCGGGGACTAGCTAACGAGCAGTACTTC.

J is TRBJ2-7 and V is TRBV4-1; D is possibly TRBD2 (6 bases). V lost 1 base, J lost 6 bases, and 13 bases lay in between. The CDR3 sequence is 14 residues long. CDR1 is MGHRA and CDR2 is YSYEKL in the germline V gene. The CDR3 bases are TGCGCCAGCAGCCAAGGGCAGGGAGGTCGCGAGCAGTACTTC. It yields the protein CASSQGQGGREQYF.